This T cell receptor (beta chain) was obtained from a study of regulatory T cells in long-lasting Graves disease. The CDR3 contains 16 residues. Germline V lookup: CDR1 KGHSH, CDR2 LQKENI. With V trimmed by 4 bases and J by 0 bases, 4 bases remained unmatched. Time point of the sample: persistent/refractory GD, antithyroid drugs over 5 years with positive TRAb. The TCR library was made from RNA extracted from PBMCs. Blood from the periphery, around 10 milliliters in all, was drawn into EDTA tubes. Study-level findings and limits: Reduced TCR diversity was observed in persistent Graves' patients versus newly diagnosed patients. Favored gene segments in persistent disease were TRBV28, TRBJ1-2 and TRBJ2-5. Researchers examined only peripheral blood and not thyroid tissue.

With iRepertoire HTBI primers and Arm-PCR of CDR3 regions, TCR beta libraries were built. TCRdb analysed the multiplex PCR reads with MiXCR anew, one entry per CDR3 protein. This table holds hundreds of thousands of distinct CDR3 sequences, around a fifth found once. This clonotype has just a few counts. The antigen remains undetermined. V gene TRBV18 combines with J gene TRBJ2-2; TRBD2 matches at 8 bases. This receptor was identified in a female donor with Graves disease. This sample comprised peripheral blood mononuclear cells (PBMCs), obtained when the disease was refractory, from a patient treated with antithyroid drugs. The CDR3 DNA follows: TGTGCCAGCTCACAGCGGGAGACAGCGAACACCGGGGAGCTGTTTTTT. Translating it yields CASSQRETANTGELFF. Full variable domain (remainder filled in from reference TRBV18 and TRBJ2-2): NAGVMQNPRHLVRRRGQEARLRCSPMKGHSHVYWYRQLPEEGLKFMVYLQKENIIDESGMPKERFSAEFPKEGPSILRIQQVVRGDSAAYFCASSQRETANTGELFFGEGSRLTVL.